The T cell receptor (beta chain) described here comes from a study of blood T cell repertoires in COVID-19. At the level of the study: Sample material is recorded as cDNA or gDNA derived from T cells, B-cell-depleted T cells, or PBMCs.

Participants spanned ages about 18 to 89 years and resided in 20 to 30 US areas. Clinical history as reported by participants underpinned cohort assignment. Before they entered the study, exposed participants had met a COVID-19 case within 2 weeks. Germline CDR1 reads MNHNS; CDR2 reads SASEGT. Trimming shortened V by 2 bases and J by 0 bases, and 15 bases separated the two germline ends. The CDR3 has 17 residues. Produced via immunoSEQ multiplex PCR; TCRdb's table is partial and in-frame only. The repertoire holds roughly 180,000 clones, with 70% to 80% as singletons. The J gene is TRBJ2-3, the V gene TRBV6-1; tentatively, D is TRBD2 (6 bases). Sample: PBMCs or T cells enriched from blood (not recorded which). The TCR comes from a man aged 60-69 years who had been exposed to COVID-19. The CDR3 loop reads CASSENPPGTSTDTQYF. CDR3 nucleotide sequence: TGTGCCAGCAGTGAAAACCCCCCGGGGACTAGCACAGATACGCAGTATTTT.